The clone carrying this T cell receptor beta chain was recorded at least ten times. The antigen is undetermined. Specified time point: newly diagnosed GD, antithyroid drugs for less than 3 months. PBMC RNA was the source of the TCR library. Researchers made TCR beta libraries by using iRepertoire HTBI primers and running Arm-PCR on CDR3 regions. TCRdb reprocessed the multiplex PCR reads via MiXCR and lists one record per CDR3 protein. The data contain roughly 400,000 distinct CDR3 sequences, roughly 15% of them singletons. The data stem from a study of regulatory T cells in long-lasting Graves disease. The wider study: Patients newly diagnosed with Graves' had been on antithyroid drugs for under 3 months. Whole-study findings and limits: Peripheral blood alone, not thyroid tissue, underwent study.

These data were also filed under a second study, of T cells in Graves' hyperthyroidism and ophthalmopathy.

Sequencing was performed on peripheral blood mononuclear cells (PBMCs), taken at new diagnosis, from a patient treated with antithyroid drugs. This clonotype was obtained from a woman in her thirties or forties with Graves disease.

CDR3: CSARDPGGADREAFF. Written as DNA, the CDR3 is TGCAGTGCTAGAGATCCCGGAGGGGCCGACCGTGAAGCTTTCTTT. The V gene is TRBV20-1, the J gene TRBJ1-1; D is perhaps TRBD1 (5 bases). Trimming left V 0 bases short and J 7 bases short, with 18 bases between. The CDR3 has 15 residues. Germline-derived CDR1 and CDR2 are DFQATT and SNEGSKA (reference sequence).